The source of this T cell receptor beta chain is a study of beta chain features in type 1 diabetes. This CDR3 contains 11 residues. Between the trimmed V and J ends, which lost 3 bases and 5 bases, there was a span of 6 bases. Germline loops: CDR1 DFQATT, CDR2 SNEGSKA (reference sequence). As to this clone: Its antigen is undetermined.

Investigators reverse transcribed all isolated RNA, so they sequenced expressed TCRB transcripts. TCRdb's copy holds only in-frame clones and misses some; the assay was immunoSEQ multiplex PCR. This table has about 150,000 clones, under 60% appearing once. Study-level findings and limits: Significant though moderate, a shortening of TCRB CDR3s appeared in all four CD4+ subsets of Type 1 diabetes patients.

The V gene is TRBV20-1, the J gene TRBJ2-3; no reliable D call. The TCR originated in a man younger than 30 in good health. Sequencing was done on a sample of Tregs from blood. Written as DNA, the CDR3 is TGCAGTGCTAGTCCCGGAGATACGCAGTATTTT. It yields the protein CSASPGDTQYF.